A selection of T cell receptor beta chains follows, all from one sample in a study of human T cells and chemical hapten exposure. TCRdb redid the calling of the RACE reads with MiXCR, one entry per CDR3 protein. The sample lists 240,000 or so distinct CDR3 sequences, over 8% occurring once. Sequencing was performed on whole blood, taken in connection with sensitization to the hapten diphenylcyclopropenone (DPC). Source of these receptors: a woman aged 40 to 50 with alopecia areata. Some clones in this sample may be carry-over from other donors' samples. Both conserved end residues are part of each CDR3. Each record gives: D gene, clone size, V gene, J gene, CDR3 protein, CDR3 DNA. The D gene is left open where the match is weak. Some rows have no size entry. The others give once, few or many, or a class for an expanded clone.

d_call: NA; clone_size: many; v_call: TRBV2; j_call: TRBJ1-5; cdr3_aa: CASSVGGPGQPQHF; cdr3_nt: TGTGCCAGCAGTGTTGGGGGGCCGGGGCAGCCCCAGCATTTT
d_call: NA; clone_size: NA; v_call: TRBV3-1; j_call: TRBJ1-2; cdr3_aa: CASSQDTRGYTF; cdr3_nt: TGTGCCAGCAGCCAAGATACGCGGGGCTACACCTTC
d_call: NA; clone_size: few; v_call: TRBV7-3; j_call: TRBJ2-5; cdr3_aa: CASSLHSRAETQYF; cdr3_nt: TGTGCCAGCAGCTTACACTCCCGGGCAGAGACCCAGTACTTC
d_call: NA; clone_size: NA; v_call: TRBV7-6; j_call: TRBJ2-2; cdr3_aa: CASSLNLHPNTGELFF; cdr3_nt: TGTGCCAGCAGCCTCAACCTTCATCCGAACACCGGGGAGCTGTTTTTT
d_call: NA; clone_size: NA; v_call: TRBV28; j_call: TRBJ2-7; cdr3_aa: CAGSYSGRLDEQYF; cdr3_nt: TGTGCCGGGTCTTATTCGGGAAGGCTAGACGAGCAGTACTTC
d_call: NA; clone_size: few; v_call: TRBV19; j_call: TRBJ1-2; cdr3_aa: CASSPTGGRGYGYTF; cdr3_nt: TGTGCCAGTAGCCCTACCGGGGGGCGAGGCTATGGCTACACCTTC
d_call: NA; clone_size: few; v_call: TRBV18; j_call: TRBJ2-5; cdr3_aa: CASSLRQGETQYF; cdr3_nt: TGTGCCAGCTCACTCCGGCAGGGAGAGACCCAGTACTTC
d_call: TRBD2; clone_size: few; v_call: TRBV5-1; j_call: TRBJ2-7; cdr3_aa: CASSSTVAGGLYEQYF; cdr3_nt: TGCGCCAGCAGCTCCACAGTAGCGGGAGGGTTATACGAGCAGTACTTC
d_call: TRBD1; clone_size: NA; v_call: TRBV4-3; j_call: TRBJ2-5; cdr3_aa: CASSSTGAGVVETQYF; cdr3_nt: TGCGCCAGCAGCTCAACAGGGGCAGGAGTCGTGGAGACCCAGTACTTC
d_call: TRBD1; clone_size: NA; v_call: TRBV29-1; j_call: TRBJ2-3; cdr3_aa: CSGSQGATDTQYF; cdr3_nt: TGCAGCGGCTCACAGGGGGCTACTGATACGCAGTATTTT
d_call: NA; clone_size: few; v_call: TRBV21-1; j_call: TRBJ2-1; cdr3_aa: CASSLSRETSGRIGFF; cdr3_nt: TGTGCCAGCAGCTTATCCCGAGAGACTAGCGGGAGGATCGGATTCTTC
d_call: NA; clone_size: many; v_call: TRBV5-6; j_call: TRBJ2-7; cdr3_aa: CASSELRTYEQYF; cdr3_nt: TGTGCCAGCAGTGAGCTTCGGACCTACGAGCAGTACTTC
d_call: NA; clone_size: NA; v_call: TRBV6-6; j_call: TRBJ2-7; cdr3_aa: CASGGASSYEQYF; cdr3_nt: TGTGCCAGCGGGGGGGCCAGCTCCTACGAGCAGTACTTC
d_call: TRBD1; clone_size: NA; v_call: TRBV27; j_call: TRBJ2-7; cdr3_aa: CASKLGQGVHEQYF; cdr3_nt: TGTGCCAGCAAGCTTGGACAGGGTGTACACGAGCAGTACTTC
d_call: TRBD1; clone_size: few; v_call: TRBV6-2/TRBV6-3; j_call: TRBJ2-1; cdr3_aa: CASRQGQPRSYNEQFF; cdr3_nt: TGTGCCAGCAGACAGGGACAGCCGCGCTCCTACAATGAGCAGTTCTTC
d_call: TRBD1; clone_size: many; v_call: TRBV6-2/TRBV6-3; j_call: TRBJ1-2; cdr3_aa: CASSPPLNRADRGRDGYTF; cdr3_nt: TGTGCCAGCAGCCCCCCGCTTAATAGGGCGGACAGGGGGCGGGATGGCTACACCTTC
d_call: TRBD2; clone_size: many; v_call: TRBV7-2; j_call: TRBJ2-3; cdr3_aa: CASSFGRLAGALDTQYF; cdr3_nt: TGTGCCAGCAGCTTTGGTCGACTAGCGGGAGCGTTAGATACGCAGTATTTT
d_call: NA; clone_size: NA; v_call: TRBV4-2; j_call: TRBJ2-7; cdr3_aa: CASINDREQYF; cdr3_nt: TGTGCCAGCATCAACGATCGGGAGCAGTACTTC
d_call: TRBD1; clone_size: many; v_call: TRBV4-2; j_call: TRBJ1-4; cdr3_aa: CASSQDFGTGSEKLFF; cdr3_nt: TGTGCCAGCAGCCAAGACTTTGGGACAGGGAGCGAAAAACTGTTTTTT
d_call: NA; clone_size: few; v_call: TRBV28; j_call: TRBJ2-5; cdr3_aa: CASSNLLMSQETQYF; cdr3_nt: TGTGCCAGCAGCAATCTGCTGATGAGCCAAGAGACCCAGTACTTC
d_call: NA; clone_size: few; v_call: TRBV6-6; j_call: TRBJ2-1; cdr3_aa: CASKGATNEQFF; cdr3_nt: TGTGCCAGCAAAGGGGCTACCAATGAGCAGTTCTTC
d_call: NA; clone_size: few; v_call: TRBV27; j_call: TRBJ2-3; cdr3_aa: CASRNLDTDTQYF; cdr3_nt: TGTGCCAGCAGGAACCTAGACACAGATACGCAGTATTTT
d_call: TRBD1; clone_size: many; v_call: TRBV28; j_call: TRBJ1-5; cdr3_aa: CASSPRTGNSGNQPQHF; cdr3_nt: TGTGCCAGCAGTCCGAGGACAGGGAACAGTGGAAATCAGCCCCAGCATTTT
d_call: TRBD1; clone_size: many; v_call: TRBV27; j_call: TRBJ2-2; cdr3_aa: CASSLSQGSNTGELFF; cdr3_nt: TGTGCCAGCAGTTTATCACAGGGGTCAAACACCGGGGAGCTGTTTTTT
d_call: NA; clone_size: NA; v_call: TRBV7-2; j_call: TRBJ2-5; cdr3_aa: CASSLVWQQETQYF; cdr3_nt: TGTGCCAGCAGCTTAGTTTGGCAGCAAGAGACCCAGTACTTC
d_call: TRBD1; clone_size: NA; v_call: TRBV5-1; j_call: TRBJ2-3; cdr3_aa: CASSFPPGQGTDTQYF; cdr3_nt: TGCGCCAGCAGCTTCCCACCGGGACAGGGCACAGATACGCAGTATTTT
d_call: TRBD1; clone_size: NA; v_call: TRBV5-5; j_call: TRBJ2-1; cdr3_aa: CASSSGQGSSYNEQFF; cdr3_nt: TGTGCCAGCAGCAGTGGACAGGGGAGCTCCTACAATGAGCAGTTCTTC
d_call: TRBD2; clone_size: few; v_call: TRBV6-2/TRBV6-3; j_call: TRBJ2-1; cdr3_aa: CASSSALGLAGINEQFF; cdr3_nt: TGTGCCAGCAGTTCAGCCCTCGGACTAGCGGGAATCAATGAGCAGTTCTTC
d_call: NA; clone_size: few; v_call: TRBV27; j_call: TRBJ2-3; cdr3_aa: CASSHKGYGDTQYF; cdr3_nt: TGTGCCAGCAGTCACAAGGGGTACGGGGATACGCAGTATTTT
d_call: NA; clone_size: NA; v_call: TRBV11-2; j_call: TRBJ2-3; cdr3_aa: CASSLTLGTDTQYF; cdr3_nt: TGTGCCAGCAGCTTAACCCTGGGAACAGATACGCAGTATTTT
d_call: TRBD1; clone_size: many; v_call: TRBV20-1; j_call: TRBJ2-7; cdr3_aa: CSASGTGGYEQYF; cdr3_nt: TGCAGTGCCTCCGGGACAGGGGGCTACGAGCAGTACTTC
d_call: TRBD2; clone_size: NA; v_call: TRBV7-7; j_call: TRBJ2-5; cdr3_aa: CASSSQLAGGPRGETQYF; cdr3_nt: TGTGCTAGCAGCTCCCAACTAGCGGGAGGGCCCCGAGGCGAGACCCAGTACTTC